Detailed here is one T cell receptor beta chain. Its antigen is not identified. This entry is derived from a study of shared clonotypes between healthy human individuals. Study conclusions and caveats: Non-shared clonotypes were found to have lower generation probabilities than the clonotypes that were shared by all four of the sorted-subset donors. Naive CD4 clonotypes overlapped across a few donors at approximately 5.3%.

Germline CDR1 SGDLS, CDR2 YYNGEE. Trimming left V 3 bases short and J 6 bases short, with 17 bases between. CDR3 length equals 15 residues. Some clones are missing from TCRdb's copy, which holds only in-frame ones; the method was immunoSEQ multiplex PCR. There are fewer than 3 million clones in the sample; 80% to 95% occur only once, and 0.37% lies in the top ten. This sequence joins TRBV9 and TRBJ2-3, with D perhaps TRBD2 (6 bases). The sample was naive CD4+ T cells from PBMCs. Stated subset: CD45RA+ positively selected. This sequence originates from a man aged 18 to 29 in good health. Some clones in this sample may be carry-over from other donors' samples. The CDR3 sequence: CASSANSGLGDTQYF. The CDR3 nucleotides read TGTGCCAGCAGCGCAAATAGCGGTCTTGGGGATACGCAGTATTTT.